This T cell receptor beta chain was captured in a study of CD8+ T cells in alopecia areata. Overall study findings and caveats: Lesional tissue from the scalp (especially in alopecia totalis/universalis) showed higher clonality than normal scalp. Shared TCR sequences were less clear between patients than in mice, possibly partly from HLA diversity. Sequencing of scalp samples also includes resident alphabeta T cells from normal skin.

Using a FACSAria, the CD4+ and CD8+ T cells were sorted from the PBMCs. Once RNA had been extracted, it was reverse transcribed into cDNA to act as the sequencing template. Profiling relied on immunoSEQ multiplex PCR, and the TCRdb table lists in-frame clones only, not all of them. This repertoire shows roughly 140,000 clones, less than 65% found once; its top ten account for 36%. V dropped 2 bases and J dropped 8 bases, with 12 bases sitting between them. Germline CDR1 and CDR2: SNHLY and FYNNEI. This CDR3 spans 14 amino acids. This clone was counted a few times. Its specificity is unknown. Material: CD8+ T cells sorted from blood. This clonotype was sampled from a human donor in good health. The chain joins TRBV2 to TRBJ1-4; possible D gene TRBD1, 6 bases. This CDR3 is CASSEYGGREKLFF. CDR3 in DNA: TGTGCCAGCAGTGAATATGGGGGCCGGGAAAAACTGTTTTTT.